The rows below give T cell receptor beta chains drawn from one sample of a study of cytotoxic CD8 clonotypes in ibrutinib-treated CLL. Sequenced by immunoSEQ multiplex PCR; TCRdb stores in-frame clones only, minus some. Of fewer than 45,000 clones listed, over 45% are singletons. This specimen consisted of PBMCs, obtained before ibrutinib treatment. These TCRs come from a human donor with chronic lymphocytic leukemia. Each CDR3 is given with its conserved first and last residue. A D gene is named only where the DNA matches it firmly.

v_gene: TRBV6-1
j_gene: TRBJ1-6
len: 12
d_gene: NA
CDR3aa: CASLDNDSPLHF

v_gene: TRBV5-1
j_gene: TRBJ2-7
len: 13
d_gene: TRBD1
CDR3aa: CASSQGQQYEQYF

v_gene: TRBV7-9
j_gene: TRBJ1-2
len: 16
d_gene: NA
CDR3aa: CASSLGDIEVNYGYTF

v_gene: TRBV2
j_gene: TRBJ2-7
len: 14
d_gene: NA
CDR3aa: CASSAEGVFYEQYF

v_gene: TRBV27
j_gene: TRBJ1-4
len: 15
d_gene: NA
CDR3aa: CASSLTPGSTAKLFF

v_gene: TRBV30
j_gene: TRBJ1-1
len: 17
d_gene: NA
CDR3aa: CAWSFVKSDPMNTEAFF

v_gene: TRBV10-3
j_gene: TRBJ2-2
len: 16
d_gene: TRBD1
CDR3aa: CAISARTGINTGELFF

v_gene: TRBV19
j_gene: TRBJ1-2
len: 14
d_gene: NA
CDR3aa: CASSTPGQTYGYTF

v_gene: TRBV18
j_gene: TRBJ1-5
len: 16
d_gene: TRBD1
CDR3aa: CASSPGLGQGNQPQHF

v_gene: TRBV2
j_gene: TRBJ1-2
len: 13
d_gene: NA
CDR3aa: CASSNLGDTGYTF

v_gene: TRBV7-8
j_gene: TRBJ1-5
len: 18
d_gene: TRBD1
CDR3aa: CASSPDRGLTTSNQPQHF

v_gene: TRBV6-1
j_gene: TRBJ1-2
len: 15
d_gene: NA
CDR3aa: CASSEFGALNYGYTF

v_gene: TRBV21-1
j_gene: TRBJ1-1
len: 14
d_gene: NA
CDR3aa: CASSPRGHFTEAFF

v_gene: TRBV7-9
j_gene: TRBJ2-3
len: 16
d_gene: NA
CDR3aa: CASSLSAGTHTDTQYF

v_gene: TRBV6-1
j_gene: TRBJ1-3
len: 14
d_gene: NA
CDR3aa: CASSDQGPKNTIYF

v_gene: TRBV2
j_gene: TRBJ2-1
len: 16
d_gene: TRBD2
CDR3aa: CASRRLAGGLINEQFF

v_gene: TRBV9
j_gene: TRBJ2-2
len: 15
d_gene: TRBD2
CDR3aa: CASRSGRKNTGELFF

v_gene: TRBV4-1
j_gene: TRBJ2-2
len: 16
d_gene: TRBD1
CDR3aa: CASSPRQGADTGELFF

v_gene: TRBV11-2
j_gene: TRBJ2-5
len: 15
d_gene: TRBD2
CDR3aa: CASSTPTSGQETQYF

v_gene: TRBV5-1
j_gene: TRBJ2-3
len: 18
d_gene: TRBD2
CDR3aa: CASSLDPGLAGVTDTQYF

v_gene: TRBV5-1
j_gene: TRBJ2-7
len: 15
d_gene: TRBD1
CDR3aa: CASSLGTGGGYEQYF

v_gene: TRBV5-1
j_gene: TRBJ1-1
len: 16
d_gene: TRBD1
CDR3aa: CASSLRQGGWNTEAFF

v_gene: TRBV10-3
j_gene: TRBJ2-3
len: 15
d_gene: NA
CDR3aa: CAIRTGSYGTDTQYF

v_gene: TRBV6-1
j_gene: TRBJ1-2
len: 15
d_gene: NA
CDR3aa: CASSGPVTGLDGYTF

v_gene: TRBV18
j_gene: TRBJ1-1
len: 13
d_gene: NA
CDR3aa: CASAEGPKHGAFF

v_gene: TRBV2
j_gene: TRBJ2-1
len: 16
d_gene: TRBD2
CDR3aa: CASSTRLAGAYNEQFF

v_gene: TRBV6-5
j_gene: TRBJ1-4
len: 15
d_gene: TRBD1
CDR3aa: CASSYTGQGQGKLFF

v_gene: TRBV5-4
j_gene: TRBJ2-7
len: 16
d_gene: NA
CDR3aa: CASSLGANPGFNEQYF

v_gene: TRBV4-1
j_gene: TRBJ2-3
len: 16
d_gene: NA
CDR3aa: CASSQGAGGTTDTQYF

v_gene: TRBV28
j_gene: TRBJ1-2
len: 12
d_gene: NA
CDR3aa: CASNPSNYGYTF

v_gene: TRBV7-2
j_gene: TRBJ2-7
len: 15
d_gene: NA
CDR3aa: CASSLGGRQGTEQYF

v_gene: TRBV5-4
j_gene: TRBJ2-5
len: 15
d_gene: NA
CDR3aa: CASSLEGGPQETQYF

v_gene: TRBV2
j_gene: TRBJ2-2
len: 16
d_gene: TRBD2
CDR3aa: CASSLTSGGMTGELFF

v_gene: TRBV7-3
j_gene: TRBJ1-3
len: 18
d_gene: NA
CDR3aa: CASSLVFTGVSSGNTIYF

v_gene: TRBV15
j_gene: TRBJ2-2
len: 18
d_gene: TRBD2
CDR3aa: CATRESFGRGTYTGELFF

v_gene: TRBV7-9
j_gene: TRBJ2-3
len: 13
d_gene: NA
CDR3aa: CASSLGYTDTQYF

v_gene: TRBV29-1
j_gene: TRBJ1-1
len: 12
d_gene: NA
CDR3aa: CSVRRMNTEAFF

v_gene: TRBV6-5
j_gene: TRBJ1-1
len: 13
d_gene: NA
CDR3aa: CASSYSRGSEAFF

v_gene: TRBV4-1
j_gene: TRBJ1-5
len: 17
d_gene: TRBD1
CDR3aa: CASSQDRGQGSNQPQHF

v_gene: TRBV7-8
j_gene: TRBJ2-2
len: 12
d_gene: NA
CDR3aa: CASSPGAGELFF

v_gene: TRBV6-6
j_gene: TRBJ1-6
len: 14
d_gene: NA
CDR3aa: CASTQTGVNSPLHF

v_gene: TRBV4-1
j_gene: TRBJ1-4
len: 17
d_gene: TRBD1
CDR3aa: CASSQETGAQKRKNLFF

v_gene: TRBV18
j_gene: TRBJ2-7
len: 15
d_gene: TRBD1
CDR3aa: CASSPGATGDVEQYF

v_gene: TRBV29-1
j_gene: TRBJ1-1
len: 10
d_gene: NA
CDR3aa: CSVVAGEAFF

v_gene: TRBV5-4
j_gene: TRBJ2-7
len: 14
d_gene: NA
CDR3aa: CASRLTHSSYEQYF

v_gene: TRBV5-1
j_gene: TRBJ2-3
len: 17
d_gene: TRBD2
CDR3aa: CASSLGGLAGYTDTQYF

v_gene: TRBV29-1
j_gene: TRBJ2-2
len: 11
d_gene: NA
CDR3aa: CSVENAGELFF

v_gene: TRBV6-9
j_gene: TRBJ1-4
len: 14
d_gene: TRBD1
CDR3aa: CASRRGQGSEKLFF

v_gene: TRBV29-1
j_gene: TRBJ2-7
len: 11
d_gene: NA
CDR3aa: CSVDSYYEQYF

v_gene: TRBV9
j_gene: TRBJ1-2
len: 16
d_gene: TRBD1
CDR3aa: CASSKRGQGARYGYTF

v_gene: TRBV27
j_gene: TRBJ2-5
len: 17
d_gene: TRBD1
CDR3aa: CASSLYRGTGLEETQYF

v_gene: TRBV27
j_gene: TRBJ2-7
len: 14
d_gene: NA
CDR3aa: CASSPNGGQREQYF

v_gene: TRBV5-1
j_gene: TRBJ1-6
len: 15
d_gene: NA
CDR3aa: CASSLTYSYNSPLHF

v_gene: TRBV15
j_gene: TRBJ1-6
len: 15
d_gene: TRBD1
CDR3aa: CATSTRQGGITPLHF

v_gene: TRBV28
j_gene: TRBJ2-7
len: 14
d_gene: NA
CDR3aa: CASRRGGGVYEQYF

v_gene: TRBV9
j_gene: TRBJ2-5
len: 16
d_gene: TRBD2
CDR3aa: CASSARLAGVSETQYF

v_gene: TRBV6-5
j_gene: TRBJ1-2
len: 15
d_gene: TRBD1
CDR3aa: CASSYAGQVGGSYTF

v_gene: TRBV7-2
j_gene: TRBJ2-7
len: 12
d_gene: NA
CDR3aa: CASSLNSYEQYF

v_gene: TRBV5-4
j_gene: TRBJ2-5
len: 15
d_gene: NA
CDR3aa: CASSSSGGVGKTQYF